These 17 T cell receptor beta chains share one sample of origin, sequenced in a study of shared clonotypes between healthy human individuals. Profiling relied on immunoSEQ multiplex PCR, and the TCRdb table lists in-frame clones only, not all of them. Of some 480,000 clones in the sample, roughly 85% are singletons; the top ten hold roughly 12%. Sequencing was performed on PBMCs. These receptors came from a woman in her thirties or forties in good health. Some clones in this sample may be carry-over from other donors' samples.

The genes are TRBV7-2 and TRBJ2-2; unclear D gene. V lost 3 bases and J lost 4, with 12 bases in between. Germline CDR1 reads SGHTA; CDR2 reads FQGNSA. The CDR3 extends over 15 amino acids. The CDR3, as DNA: TGTGCCAGCAGCTTTACGAGACCTCCCACCGGGGAGCTGTTTTTT. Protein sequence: CASSFTRPPTGELFF.

The CDR3 DNA is TGTGCCAGCGGCCGACTAGCGGGAGGGCGGGACAATGAGCAGTTCTTC. This sequence encodes CASGRLAGGRDNEQFF. V and J are TRBV2 and TRBJ2-1; 14 bases line up with TRBD2. The trim removed 8 bases at V and 5 bases at J, leaving 8 bases unmatched. CDR3 length: 16 residues. CDR1 and CDR2 (germline): SNHLY, FYNNEI.

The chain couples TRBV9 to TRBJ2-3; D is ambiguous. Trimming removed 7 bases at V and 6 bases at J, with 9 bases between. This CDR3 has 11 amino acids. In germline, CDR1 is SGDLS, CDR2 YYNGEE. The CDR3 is CASARSDTQYF. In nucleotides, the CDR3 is TGTGCCAGCGCTAGGAGCGATACGCAGTATTTT.

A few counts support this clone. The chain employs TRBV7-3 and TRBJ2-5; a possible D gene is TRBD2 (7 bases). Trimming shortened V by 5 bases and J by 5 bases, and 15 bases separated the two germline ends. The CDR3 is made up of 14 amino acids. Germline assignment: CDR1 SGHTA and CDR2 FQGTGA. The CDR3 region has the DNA TGTGCCAGCAGCCCCGAGGGGGGGATGGAGACCCAGTACTTC. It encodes CASSPEGGMETQYF.

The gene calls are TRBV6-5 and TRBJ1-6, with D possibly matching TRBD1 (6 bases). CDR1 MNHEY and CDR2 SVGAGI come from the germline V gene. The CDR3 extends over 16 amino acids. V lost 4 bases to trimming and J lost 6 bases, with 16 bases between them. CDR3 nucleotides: TGTGCCAGCAGTTTCGGACAGCGAGGGTCTAATTCACCCCTCCACTTT. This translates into CASSFGQRGSNSPLHF.

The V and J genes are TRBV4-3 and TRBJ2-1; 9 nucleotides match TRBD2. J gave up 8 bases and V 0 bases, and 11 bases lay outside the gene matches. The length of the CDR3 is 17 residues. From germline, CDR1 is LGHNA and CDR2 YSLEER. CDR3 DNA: TGCGCCAGCAGCCAAGATCACCGGACTAGCGTCCGATATGAGCAGTTCTTC. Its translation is CASSQDHRTSVRYEQFF.

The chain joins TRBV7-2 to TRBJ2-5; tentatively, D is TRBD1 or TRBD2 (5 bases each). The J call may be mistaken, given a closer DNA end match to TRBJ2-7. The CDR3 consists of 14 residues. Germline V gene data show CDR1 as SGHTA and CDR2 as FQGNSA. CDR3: CASSTGPTTYEQYF. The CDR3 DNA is TGTGCCAGCAGCACGGGACCTACTACCTACGAGCAGTACTTC.

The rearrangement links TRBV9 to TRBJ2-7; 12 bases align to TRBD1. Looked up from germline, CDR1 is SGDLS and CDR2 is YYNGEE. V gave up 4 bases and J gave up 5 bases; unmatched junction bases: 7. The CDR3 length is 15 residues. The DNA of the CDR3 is TGTGCCAGCAGCAAACAGGGACAGGGGGCTAACGAGCAGTACTTC. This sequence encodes CASSKQGQGANEQYF.

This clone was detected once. The CDR3 reads CASSEGQVVGETQYF. In DNA, the CDR3 is TGTGCCAGCAGCGAGGGACAGGTGGTGGGAGAGACCCAGTACTTC. This chain uses TRBV5-5 with TRBJ2-5; TRBD1 matches at 8 bases. J gave up 4 bases and V 4 bases, and 9 bases lay outside the gene matches. The CDR3 spans 15 residues. Germline assignment: CDR1 SGHKS and CDR2 YYEKEE (reference sequence).

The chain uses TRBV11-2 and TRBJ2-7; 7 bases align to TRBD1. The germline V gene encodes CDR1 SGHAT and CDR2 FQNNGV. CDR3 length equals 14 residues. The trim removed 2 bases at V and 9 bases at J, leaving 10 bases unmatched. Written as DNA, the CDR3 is TGTGCCAGCAGCTTAACGGGACAGACCCCAATGCAGTACTTC. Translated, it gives CASSLTGQTPMQYF.

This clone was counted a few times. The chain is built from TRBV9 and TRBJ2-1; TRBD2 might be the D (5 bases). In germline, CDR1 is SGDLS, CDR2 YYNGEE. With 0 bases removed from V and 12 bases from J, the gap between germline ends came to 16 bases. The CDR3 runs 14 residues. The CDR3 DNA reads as TGTGCCAGCAGCGTAGGGGAGTCCAAAAGCGGGCAGTTCTTC. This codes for CASSVGESKSGQFF.

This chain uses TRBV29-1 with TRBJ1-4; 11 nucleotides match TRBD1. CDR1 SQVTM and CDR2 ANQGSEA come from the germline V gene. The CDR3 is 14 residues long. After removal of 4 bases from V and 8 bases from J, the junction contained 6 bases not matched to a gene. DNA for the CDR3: TGCAGCGTTGCGGGACAGGGGGACGGAGAAAAACTGTTTTTT. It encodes CSVAGQGDGEKLFF.

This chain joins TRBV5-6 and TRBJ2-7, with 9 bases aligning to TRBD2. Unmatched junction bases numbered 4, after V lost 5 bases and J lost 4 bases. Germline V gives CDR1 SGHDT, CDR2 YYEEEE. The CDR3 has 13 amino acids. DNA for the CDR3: TGTGCCAGCAGGGCCAGCGGGAGGTACGAGCAGTACTTC. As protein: CASRASGRYEQYF.

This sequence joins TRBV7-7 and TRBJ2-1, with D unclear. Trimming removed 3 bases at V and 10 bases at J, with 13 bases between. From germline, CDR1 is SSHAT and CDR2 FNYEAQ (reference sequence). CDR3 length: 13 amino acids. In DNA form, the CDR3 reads TGTGCCAGCAGCTTCGGCCGCGGAAGGGAGCAGTTCTTC. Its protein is CASSFGRGREQFF.

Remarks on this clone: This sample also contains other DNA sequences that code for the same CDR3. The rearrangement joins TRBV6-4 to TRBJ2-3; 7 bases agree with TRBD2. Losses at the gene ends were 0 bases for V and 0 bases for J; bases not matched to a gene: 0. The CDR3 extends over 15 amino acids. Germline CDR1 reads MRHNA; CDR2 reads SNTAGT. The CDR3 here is CASSDSAGSTDTQYF. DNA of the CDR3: TGTGCCAGCAGTGACTCAGCGGGGAGCACAGATACGCAGTATTTT.

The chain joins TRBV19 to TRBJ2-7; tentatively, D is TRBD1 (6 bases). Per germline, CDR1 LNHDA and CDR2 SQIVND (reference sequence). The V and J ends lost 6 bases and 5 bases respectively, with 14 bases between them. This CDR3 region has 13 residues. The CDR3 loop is CASSNRVNHEQYF. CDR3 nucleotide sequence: TGTGCCAGTAGCAACAGGGTGAACCACGAGCAGTACTTC.

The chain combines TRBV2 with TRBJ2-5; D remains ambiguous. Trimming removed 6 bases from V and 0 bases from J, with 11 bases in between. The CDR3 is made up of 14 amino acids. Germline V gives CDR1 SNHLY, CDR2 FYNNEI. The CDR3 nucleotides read TGTGCCAGCAGCCAGGTACCCTACCAAGAGACCCAGTACTTC. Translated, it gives CASSQVPYQETQYF.